A single sample is the source of the 8 T cell receptor beta chains below, sequenced in a study of blood T cell repertoires in COVID-19. Sequencing used immunoSEQ multiplex PCR; TCRdb keeps in-frame clones, though not all of them. The profile shows 100,000 to 150,000 clones, approximately 86% of them singletons. Specimen: peripheral blood. The receptors originated from a woman in her 70s with COVID-19, enrolled during active disease.

This clone was detected only once. The J gene is TRBJ1-5, the V gene TRBV10-2; D is undetermined. The V and J ends lost 0 bases and 5 bases respectively, with 5 bases between them. This CDR3 contains 13 residues. Germline V gene sequence: CDR1 WSHSY, CDR2 SAAADI. The CDR3 protein is CASSESHYQPQHF. In DNA, the CDR3 is TGCGCCAGCAGTGAGTCTCATTATCAGCCCCAGCATTTT.

This clone has more than one count but fewer than ten. The chain links TRBV4-1 to TRBJ1-2; TRBD1 matches 10 bases. This CDR3 has 17 residues. With 4 bases clipped from V and 2 bases from J, the junction kept 10 bases outside the gene matches. Germline CDR1 reads MGHRA; CDR2 reads YSYEKL. The CDR3 region has the DNA TGCGCCAGCAGCCTTCCGGGACAGGGGCCCCACAACTATGGCTACACCTTC. It is translated as CASSLPGQGPHNYGYTF.

The chain links TRBV7-9 to TRBJ1-4; TRBD1 might be the D (5 bases). With 4 bases removed from V and 8 bases from J, the gap between germline ends came to 17 bases. CDR3 length equals 15 residues. Germline V gene lookup returns CDR1 SEHNR and CDR2 FQNEAQ (reference sequence). CDR3 region: CASSSGLPGWEKLFF. CDR3 sequence (DNA): TGTGCCAGCAGCTCGGGACTCCCGGGCTGGGAAAAACTGTTTTTT. Together with reference TRBV7-9 and TRBJ1-4, the CDR3 gives the full variable domain: DTGVSQNPRHKITKRGQNVTFRCDPISEHNRLYWYRQTLGQGPEFLTYFQNEAQLEKSRLLSDRFSAERPKGSFSTLEIQRTEQGDSAMYLCASSSGLPGWEKLFFGSGTQLSVL.

CDR3 coding DNA: TGCAGCGTTGAAGGACAGGGGGGTCAGCCCCAGCATTTT. It translates to CSVEGQGGQPQHF. The genes are TRBV29-1 and TRBJ1-5; 9 nucleotides match TRBD1. This CDR3 comprises 13 residues. The junction had 1 base not matched to a gene; V was cut back by 1 base and J by 6 bases. Germline CDR1 SQVTM, CDR2 ANQGSEA.

The gene calls are TRBV6-5 and TRBJ2-1, with D maybe TRBD2 (5 bases). Germline V gene data show CDR1 as MNHEY and CDR2 as SVGAGI. The CDR3 contains 12 residues. V was shortened by 11 bases and J by 2 bases, with 10 bases between the two germline ends. CDR3 protein: CAGGSPYNEQFF. The CDR3 DNA follows: TGTGCCGGCGGGTCTCCCTACAATGAGCAGTTCTTC.

The chain has TRBV7-2 and TRBJ2-3; 10 bases are shared with TRBD2. Germline CDR1 is SGHTA and CDR2 is FQGNSA. The length of the CDR3 is 16 residues. V gave up 5 bases and J gave up 4 bases; unmatched junction bases: 9. The CDR3 loop reads CASSLSSGGRADTQYF. CDR3 bases: TGTGCCAGCAGCCTTAGTAGCGGGGGGAGAGCAGATACGCAGTATTTT.

V gene TRBV10-3 combines with J gene TRBJ2-7; TRBD1 aligns across 10 bases. V was clipped by 5 bases and J by 5 bases; unmatched bases: 9. This CDR3 contains 15 residues. Germline V gene lookup returns CDR1 ENHRY and CDR2 SYGVKD. The DNA for the CDR3 is TGTGCCATCAGTCCCCGGGACAGGGGATCCCACGAGCAGTACTTC. Its translation: CAISPRDRGSHEQYF.

The chain has TRBV5-1 and TRBJ2-1, with 7 bases identical to TRBD1. With V trimmed by 0 bases and J by 4 bases, 10 bases remained unmatched. The CDR3 length is 17 residues. Germline V gives CDR1 SGHRS, CDR2 YFSETQ. The CDR3 sequence: CASSLGLDRVGYNEQFF. CDR3 sequence (DNA): TGCGCCAGCAGCTTGGGGCTTGACAGGGTTGGGTACAATGAGCAGTTCTTC.